This T cell receptor beta chain was sequenced in a study of breast tumors, draining lymph nodes, adjacent tissues. The CDR3 spans 15 residues. Germline CDR1 is SEHNR and CDR2 is FQNEAQ (reference sequence). V was pared by 5 bases and J by 4 bases, with 5 bases of the junction left unmatched. This clonotype was counted a few times. The antigen remains undetermined. TCRdb fed the multiplex PCR reads into MiXCR, producing one record per CDR3 protein. The data show approximately 22,000 distinct CDR3 sequences, under 75% seen once. Study-wide results and caveats: Luminal-like breast cancer showed significantly greater tumor-nontumor repertoire similarity than basal-like breast cancer did. Most tumor T cells seemingly derive from lymph node, then expand in tumor.

The receptor's source is a female donor with breast cancer. Some clones in this sample may be carry-over from other donors' samples. Sequenced: tumor-adjacent breast tissue. The rearrangement links TRBV7-9 to TRBJ2-5; TRBD2 agrees at 12 bases. The CDR3 nucleotides are TGTGCCAGCAGCGGACTAGCGGGAAGGTCAGAGACCCAGTACTTC. This gives the protein CASSGLAGRSETQYF.